This T cell receptor (beta chain) was captured by sequencing in a study of T cells in women clearing cervical HPV infection. A word on this clone: The antigen is undetermined. The read comes to an end 3 residues before the CDR3 does, leaving the germline J gene to fill in the end.

The CDR3 is made up of 15 amino acids. V was clipped by 6 bases and J by 4 bases; unmatched bases: 8. Germline V gene data show CDR1 as LNHDA and CDR2 as SQIVND (reference sequence). Study-wide results and limits: Repertoire richness, not evenness, was significantly elevated in CIN3+ cases versus controls. TRBV6-7 relative abundance averaged 0.11% in cases and 0.16% in controls.

All participants had a single incident cervical HPV16 infection, and prevalent HPV16 infections were excluded. Cervical HPV DNA detected by MY09/MY11 PCR, typed by dot-blot. Method: immunoSEQ multiplex PCR; TCRdb's copy keeps in-frame clones and lacks some. The listing records under 20,000 clones. This receptor was identified in a woman aged 18-70 years with a cervical HPV16 infection that either progressed to CIN3+ or cleared (not recorded which). Sequenced input: blood buffy coat. This sequence joins TRBV19 and TRBJ2-3, with 9 bases lining up with TRBD1. The covered CDR3 bases are TGTGCCAGTAGCCGAGGGACAGGGAATCCAGATACG. It is translated as CASSRGTGNPDT. From start to end, the CDR3 is CASSRGTGNPDTQYF. The full variable domain, completed using reference TRBV19 and TRBJ2-3, is DGGITQSPKYLFRKEGQNVTLSCEQNLNHDAMYWYRQDPGQGLRLIYYSQIVNDFQKGDIAEGYSVSREKKESFPLTVTSAQKNPTAFYLCASSRGTGNPDTQYFGPGTRLTVL.